This T cell receptor (beta chain) was captured by sequencing in a study of cytomegalovirus exposure and HLA in healthy donors. For this clone: Antigen unknown.

Primers included in the PCR were 60 Vbeta and 13 Jbeta primers. Sequencing used immunoSEQ multiplex PCR; TCRdb keeps in-frame clones, though not all of them. The sample consists of around 75,000 clones, approximately 80% of them appearing once. The germline V gene encodes CDR1 SGHRS and CDR2 YFSETQ. The CDR3 runs 17 residues. V lost 4 bases to trimming and J lost 1 base; unmatched junction nucleotides: 5. Whole-study findings and limits: HLA restriction was apparent for most CMV-associated TCR beta chains in a later analysis. Later on, a genetic analysis was performed. It linked a missense variant in DCLRE1C with V- and J-gene trimming of TCR beta. There were 150 or so TCR beta chains listed as cytomegalovirus-associated.

The chain carries TRBV5-1 and TRBJ2-7; 16 nucleotides agree with TRBD2. The material sequenced was PBMCs. This TCR came from a man between 18 and 29 years old in good health and CMV-seronegative. The CDR3 coding sequence is TGCGCCAGCAGCCCGGGACTAGCGGGGGGGCCGTCCTACGAGCAGTACTTC. Translation: CASSPGLAGGPSYEQYF.